This is a list of T cell receptor beta chains from one sample in a study of Ad26.COV2.S vaccination and SARS-CoV-2 variants. Assay used: immunoSEQ multiplex PCR; TCRdb lists only in-frame clones, some missing. This table holds 350,000 to 450,000 clones, 92% found once. The sequencing here drew on peripheral blood, taken after recovery from COVID-19. These receptors were obtained from a human donor who had recovered from COVID-19. Both conserved end residues are part of each CDR3. A D gene is named only where the DNA matches it firmly. Only part of the rows carry a size: once, few, many, or a class if the clone is expanded.

size	V	D	J	DNA	CDR3
NA	TRBV10-1	TRBD2	TRBJ2-7	TGCGCCAACGGGCGGGGGGAAGGCGGGGGCCCCGAAAGGTACGAGCAGTACTTC	CANGRGEGGGPERYEQYF
NA	TRBV5-1	NA	TRBJ1-3	TGCGCCAGCAGCTTGGGACACACGGACTTCTCTGGAAACACCATATATTTT	CASSLGHTDFSGNTIYF
NA	TRBV19	NA	TRBJ1-1	TGTGCCAGTAGTAGAACGACGGTTGAAGCTTTCTTT	CASSRTTVEAFF
NA	TRBV12-3/TRBV12-4	NA	TRBJ2-7	TGTGCCAGCAGTTTCAGGGATCCCTACGAGCAGTACTTC	CASSFRDPYEQYF
NA	TRBV6-6	NA	TRBJ2-5	TGTGCCAGCAGTACCCGGGACGGACAAGAGACCCAGTACTTC	CASSTRDGQETQYF
NA	TRBV19	NA	TRBJ1-1	TGTGCCAGTAGTATAGGGGGCGGATACACTGAAGCTTTCTTT	CASSIGGGYTEAFF
NA	TRBV7-2	NA	TRBJ2-1	TGTGCCAGCAGCGACGGGGCCTACAATGAGCAGTTCTTC	CASSDGAYNEQFF
NA	TRBV6-5	TRBD2	TRBJ2-1	TGTGCCAGCAGCCCGCTAGCGGGGAATAACAATGAGCAGTTCTTC	CASSPLAGNNNEQFF
NA	TRBV5-1	NA	TRBJ1-1	TGCGCCAACAGCTTTTATGGTAGCAACACTGAAGCTTTCTTT	CANSFYGSNTEAFF
NA	TRBV4-2	NA	TRBJ1-2	TGTGCCAGCAGCCAAGATGTACAGGGTAGAAACTATGGCTACACCTTC	CASSQDVQGRNYGYTF
NA	TRBV15	TRBD1	TRBJ1-5	TGTGCCACCAGCAGTCTCAGACAGGGTAATCAGCCCCAGCATTTT	CATSSLRQGNQPQHF
NA	TRBV2	NA	TRBJ2-7	TGTGCCAGCACGTTTAGGGTCCCTAACGGCGAGCAGTACTTC	CASTFRVPNGEQYF
NA	TRBV29-1	NA	TRBJ1-2	TGCAGCGTTGTGACTCGCTATGGCTACACCTTC	CSVVTRYGYTF
NA	TRBV6-5	NA	TRBJ1-2	TGTGCCAGCAGCCCCGGACCGAGTAACTATGGCTACACCTTC	CASSPGPSNYGYTF
NA	TRBV2	NA	TRBJ1-5	TGTGCCAGCACTTTCCGAGAGCCCCAGCATTTT	CASTFREPQHF
NA	TRBV5-1	TRBD1	TRBJ1-6	TGCGCCAGTCGTGGGACAGATAATAATTCACCCCTCCACTTT	CASRGTDNNSPLHF
NA	TRBV18	TRBD1	TRBJ1-6	TGTGCCAGCTCACCACCTCAGGGGGTCTATTCACCCCTCCACTTT	CASSPPQGVYSPLHF
NA	TRBV12-5	NA	TRBJ1-5	TGTGCTAGTGGGGGGGTGGTACCCCAGCATTTT	CASGGVVPQHF
NA	TRBV5-5	NA	TRBJ1-6	TGTGCCAGCAGCCCCGGGTCACCCCTCCACTTT	CASSPGSPLHF
NA	TRBV7-2	NA	TRBJ1-2	TGTGCCAGCAGCCAACGGGACGTCGGTGACTATGGCTACACCTTC	CASSQRDVGDYGYTF
NA	TRBV7-2	NA	TRBJ1-5	TGTGCCAGCAGCTTAACGCCGAGCAATCAGCCCCAGCATTTT	CASSLTPSNQPQHF
NA	TRBV6-2/TRBV6-3	NA	TRBJ1-6	TGTGCCAGCAGTTACGACAGCTCCTATAATTCACCCCTCCACTTT	CASSYDSSYNSPLHF
NA	TRBV2	NA	TRBJ2-7	TGTGCCAGCAGTTTGGCTAGAGGAAGGAGCTCCTACGAGCAGTACTTC	CASSLARGRSSYEQYF
NA	TRBV7-3	TRBD1	TRBJ1-5	TGTGCCAGCAGCCCCCCAGACAGGGACGAAGGTAGTCAGCCCCAGCATTTT	CASSPPDRDEGSQPQHF
NA	TRBV9	NA	TRBJ1-2	TGTGCCAGCAGCGTTAACAGGAAAGATAACTATGGCTACACCTTC	CASSVNRKDNYGYTF
NA	TRBV5-1	TRBD1	TRBJ1-6	TGCGCCAGCAGCTTGCAGGGGGCTAGCTATAATTCACCCCTCCACTTT	CASSLQGASYNSPLHF
NA	TRBV6-6	NA	TRBJ2-7	TGTGCCAGCAGTTACCCACCGACCGTCGAGCAGTACTTC	CASSYPPTVEQYF
NA	TRBV18	TRBD1	TRBJ1-2	TGTGCCAGCTCGGGACAGAGACTGGATGGCTACACCTTC	CASSGQRLDGYTF
NA	TRBV25-1	TRBD1	TRBJ2-7	TGTGCCAGCAGTGGCCGAAAGGGACAGTCCTACGAGCAGTACTTC	CASSGRKGQSYEQYF
NA	TRBV7-9	NA	TRBJ2-1	TGTGCCAGCAGCTTTAACAATGAGCAGTTCTTC	CASSFNNEQFF
NA	TRBV29-1	NA	TRBJ1-4	TGCAGCGTTGATCTTAGGGAAAAACTGTTTTTT	CSVDLREKLFF
once	TRBV10-3	NA	TRBJ1-2	TGTGCCATCAGTGAGTCTCAGGGGCTCCGGACCTATGGCTACACCTTC	CAISESQGLRTYGYTF
NA	TRBV5-4	NA	TRBJ2-2	TGTGCCAGCAGCTTAGGAATGAGGGTCCTATCAACCGGGGAGCTGTTTTTT	CASSLGMRVLSTGELFF
NA	TRBV18	NA	TRBJ2-1	TGTGCCAGCTCACCGTTAGGACTTCAATCCTACAATGAGCAGTTCTTC	CASSPLGLQSYNEQFF
NA	TRBV5-5	TRBD1	TRBJ2-2	TGTGCCAGCAGCTATTTACCGGGACAGCTGAACACCGGGGAGCTGTTTTTT	CASSYLPGQLNTGELFF
NA	TRBV10-2	NA	TRBJ2-1	TGCGCCAGCAGTGTCCCACCAGCAAGCGTTAGCTCCTACAATGAGCAGTTCTTC	CASSVPPASVSSYNEQFF
NA	TRBV9	NA	TRBJ2-1	TGTGCCAGCAGCGTAGGGTACAATGAGCAGTTCTTC	CASSVGYNEQFF
once	TRBV5-4	TRBD1	TRBJ2-3	TGTGCCAGCAGCTCCCCCGACAGGGGGCAACGGTATACGCAGTATTTT	CASSSPDRGQRYTQYF
NA	TRBV27	TRBD2	TRBJ2-7	TGTGCCAGCAGTTTTGTCGCGGGGGGCCCGTCCTACGAGCAGTACTTC	CASSFVAGGPSYEQYF
NA	TRBV2	TRBD2	TRBJ2-3	TGTGCCAGCAGTGATACGGGGGGGCCCCGTGGGGATACGCAGTATTTT	CASSDTGGPRGDTQYF
NA	TRBV6-5	TRBD1	TRBJ1-1	TGTGCCAGCAGTTACCGGAGACCCAGGGGGTCCTCTGAAGCTTTCTTT	CASSYRRPRGSSEAFF
once	TRBV5-6	NA	TRBJ2-7	TGTGCCAGCAGCTGGGGCCGGGCGCCCTACGAGCAGTACTTC	CASSWGRAPYEQYF
NA	TRBV10-3	TRBD1	TRBJ2-7	TGTGCCATCAGTGAGTCGGGTGGGCGGCACCAGGGGGCTAACGAGCAGTACTTC	CAISESGGRHQGANEQYF
once	TRBV5-6	TRBD1	TRBJ2-7	TGTGCCAGCAGCCGGGACAGGGGGTCCTACGAGCAGTACTTC	CASSRDRGSYEQYF
once	TRBV19	TRBD1	TRBJ1-2	TGTGCCAGTAGTCCAACGGGGATCGACAGGGTTAACTATGGCTACACCTTC	CASSPTGIDRVNYGYTF
NA	TRBV6-5	NA	TRBJ2-5	TGTGCCAGCAATACCATCAGGGGAGGCGTTGAGACCCAGTACTTC	CASNTIRGGVETQYF
NA	TRBV25-1	TRBD1	TRBJ1-2	TGTGCCAGCAGTGAACGTACAGGGGGCGGGGTGGGCTATGGCTACACCTTC	CASSERTGGGVGYGYTF
NA	TRBV15	TRBD1	TRBJ1-2	TGTGCCACCAGCAGAATATTGGACAGGGACTATGGCTACACCTTC	CATSRILDRDYGYTF
once	TRBV18	TRBD1	TRBJ2-7	TGTGCCAGCTCACCAGACAGGGGAAACGAGCAGTACTTC	CASSPDRGNEQYF
NA	TRBV7-2	NA	TRBJ1-4	TGTGCCAGCAGCTTACCCCCGAGAGGGAGCGGGGATGAAAAACTGTTTTTT	CASSLPPRGSGDEKLFF
NA	TRBV7-3	NA	TRBJ1-3	TGTGCCAGCAGCTTAACGGGCCAGCTTGGAAACACCATATATTTT	CASSLTGQLGNTIYF
NA	TRBV7-8	TRBD1	TRBJ2-7	TGTGCCAGCAGTTCATGGCGGACAGGCTACGAGCAGTACTTC	CASSSWRTGYEQYF
NA	TRBV19	NA	TRBJ1-2	TGTGCCAGTAAACCAGGGGCCGGGGATGGCTACACCTTC	CASKPGAGDGYTF
NA	TRBV7-9	NA	TRBJ1-2	TGTGCCAGCAGCTTAGAAGGCTATGGCTACACCTTC	CASSLEGYGYTF
once	TRBV2	TRBD1	TRBJ1-4	TGTGCCAGCAAGGCAGGGGGCGGTGAAAAACTGTTTTTT	CASKAGGGEKLFF
NA	TRBV5-4	TRBD2	TRBJ2-7	TGTGCCAGCAGCTACGGTAGCGGGCCGGGACTAGTGCGCGAGCAGTACTTC	CASSYGSGPGLVREQYF
once	TRBV10-3	NA	TRBJ1-2	TGTGCCATCAGTGTGGGGACATTAAACGGCTACACCTTC	CAISVGTLNGYTF
NA	TRBV5-1	TRBD1	TRBJ2-1	TGCGCCAGCAGCTTAAGACAGGGAAGGACTGAGCAGTTCTTC	CASSLRQGRTEQFF
NA	TRBV20-1	NA	TRBJ1-6	TGCAGTGCTAGTCAGGCGTATGATTCACCCCTCCACTTT	CSASQAYDSPLHF
NA	TRBV5-4	TRBD1	TRBJ2-7	TGTGCCAGCAGTTCTCTTGGGACAGGGCTATACGAGCAGTACTTC	CASSSLGTGLYEQYF